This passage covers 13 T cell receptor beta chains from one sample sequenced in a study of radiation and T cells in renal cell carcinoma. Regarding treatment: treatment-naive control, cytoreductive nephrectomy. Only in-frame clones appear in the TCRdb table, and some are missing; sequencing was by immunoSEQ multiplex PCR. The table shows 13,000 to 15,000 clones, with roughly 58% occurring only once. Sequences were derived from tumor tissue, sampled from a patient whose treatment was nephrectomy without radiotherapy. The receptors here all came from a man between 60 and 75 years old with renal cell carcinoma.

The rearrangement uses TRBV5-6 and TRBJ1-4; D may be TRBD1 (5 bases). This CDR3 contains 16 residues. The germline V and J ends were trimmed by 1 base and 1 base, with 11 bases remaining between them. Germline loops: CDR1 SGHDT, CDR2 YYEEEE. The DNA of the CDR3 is TGTGCCAGCAGCTTGCGGGGCCCGGGAACTAATGAAAAACTGTTTTTT. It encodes CASSLRGPGTNEKLFF.

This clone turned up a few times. The CDR3 loop is CASAGARGNSPLHF. In nucleotides, the CDR3 is TGTGCCAGCGCTGGGGCCAGGGGGAATTCACCCCTCCACTTT. The chain carries TRBV28 and TRBJ1-6, with TRBD1 matching over 7 bases. Germline V gene lookup returns CDR1 MDHEN and CDR2 SYDVKM. This CDR3 has 14 residues. V trimming: 8 bases; J trimming: 7 bases; junction bases outside the gene matches: 8.

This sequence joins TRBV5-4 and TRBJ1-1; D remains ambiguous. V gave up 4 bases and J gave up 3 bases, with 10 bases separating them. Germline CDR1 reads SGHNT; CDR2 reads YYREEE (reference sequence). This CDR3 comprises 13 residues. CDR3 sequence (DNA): TGTGCCAGCAGCCACCGGGCCTACACTGAAGCTTTCTTT. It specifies CASSHRAYTEAFF.

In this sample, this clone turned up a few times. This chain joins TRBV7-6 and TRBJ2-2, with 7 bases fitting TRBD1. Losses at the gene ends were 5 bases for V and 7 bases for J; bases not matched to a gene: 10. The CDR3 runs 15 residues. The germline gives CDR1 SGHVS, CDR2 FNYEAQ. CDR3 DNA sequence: TGTGCCAGCAGCCTCTTACAGGGGAAGGTCGGGGAGCTGTTTTTT. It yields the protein CASSLLQGKVGELFF.

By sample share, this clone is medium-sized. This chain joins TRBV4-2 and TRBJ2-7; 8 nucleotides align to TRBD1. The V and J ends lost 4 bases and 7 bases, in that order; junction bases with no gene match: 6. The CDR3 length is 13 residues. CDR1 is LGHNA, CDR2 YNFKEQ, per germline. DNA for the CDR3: TGTGCCAGCAGCCCAGGGGGCGAGGGGGAGCAGTACTTC. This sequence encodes CASSPGGEGEQYF.

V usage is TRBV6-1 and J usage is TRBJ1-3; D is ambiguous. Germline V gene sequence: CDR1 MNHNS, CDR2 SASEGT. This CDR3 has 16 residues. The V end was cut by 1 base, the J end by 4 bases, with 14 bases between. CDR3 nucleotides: TGTGCCAGCAGTGAAGAACGTATTAATAGGGGAAACACCATATATTTT. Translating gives CASSEERINRGNTIYF.

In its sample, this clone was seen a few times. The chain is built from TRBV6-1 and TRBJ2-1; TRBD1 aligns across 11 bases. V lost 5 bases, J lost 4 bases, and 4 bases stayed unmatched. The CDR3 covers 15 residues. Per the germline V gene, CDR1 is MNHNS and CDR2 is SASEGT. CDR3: CASSFGTGGYNEQFF. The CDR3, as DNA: TGTGCCAGCAGTTTTGGGACAGGGGGATACAATGAGCAGTTCTTC.

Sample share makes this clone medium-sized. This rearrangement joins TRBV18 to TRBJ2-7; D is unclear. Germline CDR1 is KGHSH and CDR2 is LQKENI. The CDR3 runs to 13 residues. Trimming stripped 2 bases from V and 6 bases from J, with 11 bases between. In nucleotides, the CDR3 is TGTGCCAGCTCACCAATGTCCCCTAGCGAGCAGTACTTC. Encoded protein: CASSPMSPSEQYF.

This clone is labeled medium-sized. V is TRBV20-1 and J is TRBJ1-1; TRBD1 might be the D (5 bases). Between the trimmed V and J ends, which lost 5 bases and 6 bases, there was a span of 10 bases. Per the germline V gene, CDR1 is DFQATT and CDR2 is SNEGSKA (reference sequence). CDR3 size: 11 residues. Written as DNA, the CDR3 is TGCAGTGCTCCCCTGGGGGCTGAAGCTTTCTTT. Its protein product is CSAPLGAEAFF.

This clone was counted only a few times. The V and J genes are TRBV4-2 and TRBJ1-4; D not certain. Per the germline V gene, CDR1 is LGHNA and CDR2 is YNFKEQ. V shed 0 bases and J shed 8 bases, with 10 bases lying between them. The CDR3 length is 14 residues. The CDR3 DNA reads TGTGCCAGCAGCCAAGACCTGTTGATGGAAAAACTGTTTTTT. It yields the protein CASSQDLLMEKLFF.

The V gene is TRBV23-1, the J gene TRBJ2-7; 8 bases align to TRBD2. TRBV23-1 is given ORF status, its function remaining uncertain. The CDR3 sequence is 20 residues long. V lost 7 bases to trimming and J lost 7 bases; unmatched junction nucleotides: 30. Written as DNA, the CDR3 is TGCGCCAGCACCATAATCCCCGGGGCGGGAGGCCACTTGGGTGGTTGGGAGCAGTACTTC. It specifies CASTIIPGAGGHLGGWEQYF.

CDR3 sequence reads: CASSLEQGVGETQYF. The CDR3 bases are TGTGCCAGCAGCCTGGAACAGGGGGTGGGGGAGACCCAGTACTTC. The J gene is TRBJ2-5, the V gene TRBV5-4, with 8 bases identical to TRBD1. CDR3 length: 15 residues. V trimming: 4 bases; J trimming: 5 bases; junction bases outside the gene matches: 10. Per the germline V gene, CDR1 is SGHNT and CDR2 is YYREEE (reference sequence). Drawing the rest from reference TRBV5-4 and TRBJ2-5, the complete variable domain is ETGVTQSPTHLIKTRGQQVTLRCSSQSGHNTVSWYQQALGQGPQFIFQYYREEENGRGNFPPRFSGLQFPNYSSELNVNALELDDSALYLCASSLEQGVGETQYFGPGTRLLVL.

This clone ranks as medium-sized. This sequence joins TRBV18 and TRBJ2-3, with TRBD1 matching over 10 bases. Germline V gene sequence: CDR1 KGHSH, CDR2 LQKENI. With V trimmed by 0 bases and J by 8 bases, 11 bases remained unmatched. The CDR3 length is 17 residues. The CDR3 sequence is CASSPPMLGTGAGTQYF. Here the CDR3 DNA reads TGTGCCAGCTCACCACCGATGTTGGGGACAGGGGCGGGTACGCAGTATTTT.